This record looks at one TCR beta chain sequence and its context. Assay used: immunoSEQ multiplex PCR; TCRdb lists only in-frame clones, some missing. The sample has some 300,000 clones, just under 90% seen once; the top ten hold 2.5% to 3.5%. This sample is part of a study of blood T cell repertoires in COVID-19. Participants' reported clinical history set cohort assignment. The CDR3 is 17 residues long. V lost 1 base to trimming and J lost 6 bases, with 22 bases between them. Germline V gives CDR1 SGHDT, CDR2 YYEEEE. The receptor was isolated from a woman in her fifties or sixties who had been exposed to COVID-19. The sequenced sample was PBMCs or T cells enriched from blood (not recorded which). J is TRBJ2-5 and V is TRBV5-6; D is perhaps TRBD2 (7 bases). CDR3 sequence: CASSLRWGGQTGKTQYF. In DNA, the CDR3 is TGTGCCAGCAGCTTGCGGTGGGGGGGCCAGACGGGAAAGACCCAGTACTTC.